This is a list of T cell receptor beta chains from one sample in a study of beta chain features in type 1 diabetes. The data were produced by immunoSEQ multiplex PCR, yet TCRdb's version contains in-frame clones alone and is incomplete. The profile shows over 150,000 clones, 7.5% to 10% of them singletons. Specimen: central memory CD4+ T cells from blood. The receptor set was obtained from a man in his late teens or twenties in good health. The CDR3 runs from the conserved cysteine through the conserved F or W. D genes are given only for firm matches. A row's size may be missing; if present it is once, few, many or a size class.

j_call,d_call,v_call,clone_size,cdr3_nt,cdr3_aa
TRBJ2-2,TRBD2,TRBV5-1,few,TGCGCCAGCAGCTTGGCGGGAGGGAGGACCGGGGAGCTGTTTTTT,CASSLAGGRTGELFF
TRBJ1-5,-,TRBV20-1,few,TGCAGTGCTAGAAACTTCCAGGGCCAGCATTTT,CSARNFQGQHF
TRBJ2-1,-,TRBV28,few,TGTGCCACCAGGACAGAGAGCTCCTACAATGAGCAGTTCTTC,CATRTESSYNEQFF
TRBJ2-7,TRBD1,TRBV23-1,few,TGCGCCAGCAGTCACCAACGCCGACAGGGCTACGAGCAGTACTTC,CASSHQRRQGYEQYF
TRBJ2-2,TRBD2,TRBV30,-,TGTGCCTGGGGGGAGGGAATAAACACCGGGGAGCTGTTTTTT,CAWGEGINTGELFF
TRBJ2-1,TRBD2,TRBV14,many,TGTGCCAGCAGCCAGGGACTAGCGGGAGGGCACAGCGATGAGCAGTTCTTC,CASSQGLAGGHSDEQFF
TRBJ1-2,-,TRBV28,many,TGTGCCAGCAGCAGGCGACAGACAGGCTACACCTTC,CASSRRQTGYTF
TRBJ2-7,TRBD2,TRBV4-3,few,TGCGCCAGCAGCCAAGATACCACTAGCGGGGGTTACGAGCAGTACTTC,CASSQDTTSGGYEQYF
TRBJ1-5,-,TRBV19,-,TGTGCCAGTAGTATAAGCGGTGGTCAGCCCCAGCATTTT,CASSISGGQPQHF
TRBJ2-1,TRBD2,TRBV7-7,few,TGTGCCAGCAGCACTAGCGGGGGAAGCAATGAGCAGTTCTTC,CASSTSGGSNEQFF
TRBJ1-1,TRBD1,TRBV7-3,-,TGTGCCAGCAGCCCACAGGGGGGGGGCACTGAAGCTTTCTTT,CASSPQGGGTEAFF
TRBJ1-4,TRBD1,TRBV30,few,TGTGCCTGGAGTGTCCTGACAGGGGCTAATGAAAAACTGTTTTTT,CAWSVLTGANEKLFF
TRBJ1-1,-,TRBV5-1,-,TGCGCCAGCAGCTTGGGTAGGCTCGCGGCTGAAGCTTTCTTT,CASSLGRLAAEAFF
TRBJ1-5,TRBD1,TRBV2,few,TGTGCCAGCATCGGGACAGGGGGCGCGGAAGGGCCCCAGCATTTT,CASIGTGGAEGPQHF
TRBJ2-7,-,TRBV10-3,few,TGTGCCATCAGGGACACCTCCTACGAGCAGTACTTC,CAIRDTSYEQYF
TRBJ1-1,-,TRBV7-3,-,TGTGCCAGCAGCCAAGGGGTTAACACTGAAGCTTTCTTT,CASSQGVNTEAFF
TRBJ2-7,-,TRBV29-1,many,TGCAGCGTTGAAGAGCGGGGAATCTCCTACGAGCAGTACTTC,CSVEERGISYEQYF
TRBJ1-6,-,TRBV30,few,TGTGCCTGGGATAGCCAGAGAGATTCACCCCTCCACTTT,CAWDSQRDSPLHF
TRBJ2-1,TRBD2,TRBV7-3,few,TGTGCCAGCAGCTTAGGCGGGAGGGCCGTCGATGAGCAGTTCTTC,CASSLGGRAVDEQFF
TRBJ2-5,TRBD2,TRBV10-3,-,TGTGCCATCAGTGATAAGGGTACTAGCGGGAGTTTGAGAGAGACCCAGTACTTC,CAISDKGTSGSLRETQYF
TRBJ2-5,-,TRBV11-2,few,TGTGCCAGCAGCTTAGATCCCTCTAGAGCAGCGACCCAGTACTTC,CASSLDPSRAATQYF
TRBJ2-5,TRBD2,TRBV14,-,TGTGCCAGCAGCCAAAGGCTAGCGGGGGGACAAGAGACCCAGTACTTC,CASSQRLAGGQETQYF
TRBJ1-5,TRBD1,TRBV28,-,TGTGCCAGCAGTCAACTTCTCTTTAAGGACAGGGTCAATCAGCCCCAGCATTTT,CASSQLLFKDRVNQPQHF
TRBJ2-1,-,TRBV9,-,TGTGCCAGCAGCGCGACTAGGGGAGCGGAGCAGTTCTTC,CASSATRGAEQFF
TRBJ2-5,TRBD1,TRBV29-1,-,TGCAGCGTTGAATCCGGACAGGGACGGACCCAGTACTTC,CSVESGQGRTQYF
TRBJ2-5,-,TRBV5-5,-,TGTGCCAGCAGCTTTTCGGTCGGGGAGACCCAGTACTTC,CASSFSVGETQYF
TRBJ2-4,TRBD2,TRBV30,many,TGTGCCTGGAGTCCAGGACTAGCGGGATTGCAGTACTTC,CAWSPGLAGLQYF
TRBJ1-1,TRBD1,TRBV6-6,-,TGTGCCAGCAGTTACGGGACAGGGGCAAACACTGAAGCTTTCTTT,CASSYGTGANTEAFF
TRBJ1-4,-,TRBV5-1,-,TGCGCCAGCAGCCTAGGGAGGGCTAATGAAAAACTGTTTTTT,CASSLGRANEKLFF
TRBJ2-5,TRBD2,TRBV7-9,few,TGTGCCAGCAGCTTGGGACTAGCGGAATTCCAAGAGACCCAGTACTTC,CASSLGLAEFQETQYF